The next 10 T cell receptor beta chains were all read from a single sample in a study of blood T cell repertoires in COVID-19. The protocol was immunoSEQ multiplex PCR, while the TCRdb copy is restricted to in-frame clones and leaves out a portion. Seen here are fewer than 500,000 clones, roughly 90% observed once, and the top ten hold almost 1.5%. Sequenced material: peripheral blood. Source of these receptors: a woman aged 25 to 45 with active or convalescent COVID-19.

This clone was counted once. The CDR3 region is CASSFPPGPGKQPQHF. CDR3 nucleotides: TGTGCCAGCAGTTTCCCCCCGGGTCCGGGTAAACAGCCCCAGCATTTT. The rearrangement links TRBV28 to TRBJ1-5; D gene uncertain. This CDR3 has 16 amino acids. The ends were cut back, 3 bases at V and 7 bases at J, with 19 bases in the middle. Per germline, CDR1 MDHEN and CDR2 SYDVKM.

This clone has only one observation. V usage is TRBV5-6 and J usage is TRBJ2-7; TRBD2 matches at 7 bases. Germline values: CDR1 SGHDT, CDR2 YYEEEE. The CDR3 loop spans 15 amino acids. Unmatched junction bases numbered 12, after V lost 3 bases and J lost 6 bases. The CDR3 loop is CASSSPGTKLSEQYF. CDR3 in DNA: TGTGCCAGCAGCTCACCCGGGACTAAGCTTAGCGAGCAGTACTTC.

J is TRBJ1-3 and V is TRBV4-1; D is possibly TRBD1 (6 bases). CDR1 is MGHRA and CDR2 is YSYEKL in the germline V gene. Trimming cost V 0 bases and J 2 bases, with 17 bases left between them. This CDR3 has 18 amino acids. The CDR3 sequence: CASSQDHLGGSTGNTIYF. DNA for the CDR3: TGCGCCAGCAGCCAAGATCACTTAGGGGGATCCACTGGAAACACCATATATTTT.

This clone was detected only once. The chain recombines TRBV29-1 with TRBJ2-6; 7 positions match TRBD1. Germline CDR1 and CDR2: SQVTM and ANQGSEA. The CDR3 is 17 residues long. V shed 4 bases and J 1 base; nucleotides not matched to a gene: 10. The CDR3 region is CSVVFRGRGSGANVLTF. As DNA, the CDR3 is TGCAGCGTTGTATTTAGGGGGCGCGGGTCTGGGGCCAACGTCCTGACTTTC.

The chain is built from TRBV7-9 and TRBJ1-6, with TRBD1 identical over 8 bases. This CDR3 comprises 16 residues. V lost 5 bases and J lost 3; bases outside the gene matches: 6. Germline loops: CDR1 SEHNR, CDR2 FQNEAQ (reference sequence). CDR3 coding DNA: TGTGCCAGCAGCCATGACAGGGGAGGCTATAATTCACCCCTCCACTTT. This gives the protein CASSHDRGGYNSPLHF.

This clone was seen a single time. The V and J genes are TRBV6-5 and TRBJ2-1; 9 bases line up with TRBD1. V gave up 2 bases and J gave up 4 bases; unmatched junction bases: 3. From germline, CDR1 is MNHEY and CDR2 SVGAGI. The CDR3 has 15 residues. The CDR3 region has the DNA TGTGCCAGCAGTTACAGGGACAGGGTGTACAATGAGCAGTTCTTC. As protein: CASSYRDRVYNEQFF.

The J gene is TRBJ2-5, the V gene TRBV19; TRBD2 agrees at 13 bases. Per germline, CDR1 LNHDA and CDR2 SQIVND (reference sequence). The CDR3 spans 16 residues. V was clipped by 5 bases and J by 8 bases; unmatched bases: 11. CDR3 loop: CASSSPGRTSGGTQYF. DNA of the CDR3: TGTGCCAGTAGTTCCCCGGGAAGGACTAGCGGGGGAACCCAGTACTTC.

The chain employs TRBV13 and TRBJ2-7; 9 nucleotides line up with TRBD2. Germline CDR1 is PRHDT and CDR2 is FYEKMQ (reference sequence). Losses at the gene ends were 5 bases for V and 0 bases for J; bases not matched to a gene: 8. This CDR3 contains 16 residues. The CDR3 nucleotides read TGTGCCAGCAGCACCCGGACTAGCGCTTTCTCCTACGAGCAGTACTTC. It encodes CASSTRTSAFSYEQYF.

The chain employs TRBV19 and TRBJ1-4; 8 positions match TRBD1. The CDR3 is 14 amino acids. Per the germline V gene, CDR1 is LNHDA and CDR2 is SQIVND (reference sequence). With V trimmed by 4 bases and J by 7 bases, 5 bases remained unmatched. The CDR3 sequence: CASSTGQGFEKLFF. The DNA of the CDR3 is TGTGCCAGTAGTACCGGACAGGGCTTTGAAAAACTGTTTTTT.

This clone was detected ten times or more. The chain carries TRBV15 and TRBJ1-2, with D unclear. This CDR3 has 15 amino acids. Trimming stripped 5 bases from V and 3 bases from J, with 16 bases between. CDR1 is LNHNV, CDR2 YYDKDF, per germline (reference sequence). The CDR3 region is CATSSGPADYYGYTF. CDR3 in DNA: TGTGCCACCAGCTCCGGCCCGGCGGACTACTATGGCTACACCTTC. Complete variable domain (other parts from reference TRBV15 and TRBJ1-2): DAMVIQNPRYQVTQFGKPVTLSCSQTLNHNVMYWYQQKSSQAPKLLFHYYDKDFNNEADTPDNFQSRRPNTSFCFLDIRSPGLGDTAMYLCATSSGPADYYGYTFGSGTRLTVV.